This TCR beta chain was observed in a study of OX40 agonist ivuxolimab in advanced cancers. Study details: Dose-escalation patients' cancers were hepatocellular carcinoma, melanoma, renal cell or head and neck cancer.

Clones were sequenced by immunoSEQ multiplex PCR, and TCRdb holds only the in-frame ones, with some missing. The profile shows roughly 53,000 clones, roughly 84% of them singletons. Whole-study results and caveats: CD4+ T cells averaged fewer expanded clones than CD8+ T cells.

The CDR3 has 17 amino acids. Germline V gene sequence: CDR1 SGHDN, CDR2 FVKESK. V was trimmed by 2 bases and J by 6 bases, leaving 22 bases between them. Comment on this clone: Its antigen remains unidentified.

Sequenced here: CD4+ or CD8+ T cells sorted from blood, sampled in a trial of the OX40 agonist ivuxolimab. This TCR derives from an adult with an advanced solid tumor such as melanoma, head and neck, liver or kidney cancer. The chain has TRBV14 and TRBJ1-2, with D unresolved. DNA for the CDR3: TGTGCCAGCAGCCAATATACCGGACGATTGACTGTGGATGGCTACACCTTC. Translation gives CASSQYTGRLTVDGYTF.